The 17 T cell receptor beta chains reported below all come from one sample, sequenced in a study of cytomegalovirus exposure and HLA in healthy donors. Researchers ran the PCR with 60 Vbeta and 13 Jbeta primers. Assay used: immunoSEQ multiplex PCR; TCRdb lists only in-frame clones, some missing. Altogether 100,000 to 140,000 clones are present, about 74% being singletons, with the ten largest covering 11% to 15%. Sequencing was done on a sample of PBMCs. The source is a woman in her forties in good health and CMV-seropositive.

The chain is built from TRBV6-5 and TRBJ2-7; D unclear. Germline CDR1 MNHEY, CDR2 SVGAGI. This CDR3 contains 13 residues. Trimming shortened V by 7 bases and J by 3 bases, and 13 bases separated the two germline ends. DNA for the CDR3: TGTGCCAGCACCCCCCCGATCGGCTACGAGCAGTACTTC. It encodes CASTPPIGYEQYF.

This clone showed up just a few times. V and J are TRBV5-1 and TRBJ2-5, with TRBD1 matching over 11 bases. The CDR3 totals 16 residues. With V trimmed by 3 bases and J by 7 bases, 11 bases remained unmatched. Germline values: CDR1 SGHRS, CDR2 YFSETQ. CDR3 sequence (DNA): TGCGCCAGCAGCTCCGAACCCGGGACAGGGGGGGGGACCCAGTACTTC. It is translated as CASSSEPGTGGGTQYF.

The CDR3 region is CASGDPGQVYSGANVLTF. The DNA for the CDR3 is TGTGCCAGCGGGGATCCGGGACAGGTATACTCTGGGGCCAACGTCCTGACTTTC. This chain connects TRBV2 to TRBJ2-6, with 8 bases fitting TRBD1. The germline CDR1 and CDR2 sequences are SNHLY and FYNNEI. The CDR3 sequence is 18 residues long. Unmatched junction bases numbered 12, after V lost 8 bases and J lost 0 bases.

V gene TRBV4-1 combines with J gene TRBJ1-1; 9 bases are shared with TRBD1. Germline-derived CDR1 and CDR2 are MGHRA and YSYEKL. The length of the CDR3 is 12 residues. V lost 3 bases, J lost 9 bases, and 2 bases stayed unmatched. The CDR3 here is CASSHGTGKAFF. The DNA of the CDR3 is TGCGCCAGCAGCCACGGGACAGGGAAAGCTTTCTTT.

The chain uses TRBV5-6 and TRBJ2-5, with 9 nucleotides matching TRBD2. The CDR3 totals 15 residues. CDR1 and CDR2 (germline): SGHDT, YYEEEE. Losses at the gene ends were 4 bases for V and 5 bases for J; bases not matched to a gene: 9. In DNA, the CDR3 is TGTGCCAGCAGCGCGGCGACTAGCGGACAGGAGACCCAGTACTTC. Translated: CASSAATSGQETQYF.

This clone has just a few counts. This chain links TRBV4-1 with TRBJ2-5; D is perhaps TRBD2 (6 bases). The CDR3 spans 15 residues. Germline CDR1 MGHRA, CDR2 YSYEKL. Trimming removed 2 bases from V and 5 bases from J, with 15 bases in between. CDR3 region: CASSQNGIRGETQYF. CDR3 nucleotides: TGCGCCAGCAGCCAAAACGGGATCCGGGGGGAGACCCAGTACTTC.

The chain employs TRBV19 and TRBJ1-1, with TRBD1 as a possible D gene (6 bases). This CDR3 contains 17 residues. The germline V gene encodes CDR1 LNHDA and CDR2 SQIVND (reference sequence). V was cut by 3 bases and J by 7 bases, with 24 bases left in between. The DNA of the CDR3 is TGTGCCAGTAGTATGGTGAATTACGGGACAAGGACTAGTGAAGCTTTCTTT. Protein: CASSMVNYGTRTSEAFF.

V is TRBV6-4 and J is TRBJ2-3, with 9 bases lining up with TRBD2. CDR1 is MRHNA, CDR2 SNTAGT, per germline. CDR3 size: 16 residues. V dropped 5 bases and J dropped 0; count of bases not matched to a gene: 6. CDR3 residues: CASSQWTSVSTDTQYF. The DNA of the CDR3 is TGTGCCAGCAGTCAGTGGACTAGCGTGAGCACAGATACGCAGTATTTT.

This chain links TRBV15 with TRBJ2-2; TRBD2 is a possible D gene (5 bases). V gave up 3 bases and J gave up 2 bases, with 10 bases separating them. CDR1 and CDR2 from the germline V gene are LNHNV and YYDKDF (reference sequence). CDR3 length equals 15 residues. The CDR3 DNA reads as TGTGCCACCAGCAGGGACTTTCTTAACACCGGGGAGCTGTTTTTT. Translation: CATSRDFLNTGELFF.

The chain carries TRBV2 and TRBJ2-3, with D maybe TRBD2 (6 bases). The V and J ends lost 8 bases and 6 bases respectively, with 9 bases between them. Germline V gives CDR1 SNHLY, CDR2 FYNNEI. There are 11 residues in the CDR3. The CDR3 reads CASALADTQYF. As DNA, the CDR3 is TGTGCCAGCGCGCTAGCGGATACGCAGTATTTT.

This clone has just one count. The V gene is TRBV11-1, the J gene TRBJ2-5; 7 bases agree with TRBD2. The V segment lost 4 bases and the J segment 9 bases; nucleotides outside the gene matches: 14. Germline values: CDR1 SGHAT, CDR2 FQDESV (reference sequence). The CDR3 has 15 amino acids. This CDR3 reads CASSSRQTSRGAQYF. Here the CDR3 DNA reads TGTGCCAGCAGCTCAAGACAGACCAGCCGGGGGGCCCAGTACTTC.

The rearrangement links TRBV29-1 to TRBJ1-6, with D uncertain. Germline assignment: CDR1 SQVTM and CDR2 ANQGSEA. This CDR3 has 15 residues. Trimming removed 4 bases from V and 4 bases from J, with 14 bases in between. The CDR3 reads CSVVSNFLYNSPLHF. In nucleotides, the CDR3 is TGCAGCGTTGTGTCGAACTTCCTATATAATTCACCCCTCCACTTT.

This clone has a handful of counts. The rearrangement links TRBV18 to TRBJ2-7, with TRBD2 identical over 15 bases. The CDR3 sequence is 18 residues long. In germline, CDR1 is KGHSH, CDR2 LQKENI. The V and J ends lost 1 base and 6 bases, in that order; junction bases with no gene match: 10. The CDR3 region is CASSPQVGLAGGRIEQYF. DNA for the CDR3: TGTGCCAGCTCACCACAGGTCGGACTAGCGGGGGGGAGGATCGAGCAGTACTTC.

The CDR3 DNA is TGTGCCAGCAGCCAAAGGCTGACGGAGGGTGGCTACACCTTC. Its translation is CASSQRLTEGGYTF. The chain carries TRBV7-2 and TRBJ1-2; no definite D call. Germline CDR1 and CDR2: SGHTA and FQGNSA. Trimming left V 5 bases short and J 7 bases short, with 17 bases between. The CDR3 totals 14 residues.

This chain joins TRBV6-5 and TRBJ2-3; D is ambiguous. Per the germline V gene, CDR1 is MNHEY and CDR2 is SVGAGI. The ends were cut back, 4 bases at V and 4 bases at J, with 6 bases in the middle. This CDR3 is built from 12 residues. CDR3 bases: TGTGCCAGCAGTTCCTTTTCAGATACGCAGTATTTT. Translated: CASSSFSDTQYF.

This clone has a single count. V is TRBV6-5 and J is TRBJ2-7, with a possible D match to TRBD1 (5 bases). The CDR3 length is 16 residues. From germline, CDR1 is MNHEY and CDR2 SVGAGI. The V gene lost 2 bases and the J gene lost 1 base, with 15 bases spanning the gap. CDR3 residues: CASSYQGPKVSYEQYF. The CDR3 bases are TGTGCCAGCAGTTACCAGGGCCCTAAGGTTTCCTACGAGCAGTACTTC.

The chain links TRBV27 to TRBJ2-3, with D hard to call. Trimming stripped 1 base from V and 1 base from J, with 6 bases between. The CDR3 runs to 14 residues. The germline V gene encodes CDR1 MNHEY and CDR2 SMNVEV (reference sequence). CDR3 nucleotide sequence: TGTGCCAGCAGTTTATTGGGCCGCACAGATACGCAGTATTTT. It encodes CASSLLGRTDTQYF.